Listed below are T cell receptor beta chains from one sample, sequenced in a study of blood T cells in healthy people across ages. Using its own MiXCR run on the 5' RACE reads, TCRdb lists one record per CDR3 protein. This sample carries hundreds of thousands of distinct CDR3 sequences, 58% of them seen once, and the ten largest clones take approximately 20%. Sequencing was carried out using blood. The receptors derive from a man under 40 in good health. CDR3s leave out the opening cysteine and the closing phenylalanine or tryptophan. Each record gives: V gene, J gene, CDR3 protein.

V: TRBV6-5
J: TRBJ2-1
CDR3: ASSTEASGGYNEQF

V: TRBV3-1
J: TRBJ2-7
CDR3: ASSQGTSVSYEQY

V: TRBV29-1
J: TRBJ2-7
CDR3: SVKERDRVSYEQY

V: TRBV20-1
J: TRBJ2-7
CDR3: SASRTGPTYEQY

V: TRBV12-3/TRBV12-4
J: TRBJ1-2
CDR3: ASSFTGPAGGYT

V: TRBV29-1
J: TRBJ2-7
CDR3: SVELPTGSGLYEQY

V: TRBV20-1
J: TRBJ1-1
CDR3: SARYQNTEAF

V: TRBV12-3/TRBV12-4
J: TRBJ2-1
CDR3: ASSGSMVEQF

V: TRBV5-6
J: TRBJ2-7
CDR3: ASRPLAVHEQY

V: TRBV20-1
J: TRBJ2-6
CDR3: SARGRTSPNVLT

V: TRBV5-1
J: TRBJ2-1
CDR3: ASGSGLYEQF

V: TRBV9
J: TRBJ1-6
CDR3: ASSAGTTKSPLH

V: TRBV3-1
J: TRBJ2-7
CDR3: ASSPKALATTYEQY

V: TRBV20-1
J: TRBJ2-1
CDR3: SVPLDTNYNEQF

V: TRBV4-3
J: .
CDR3: ASSQDWGNEQY

V: TRBV25-1
J: TRBJ1-2
CDR3: ASSESTARAPFSYGYT

V: TRBV5-1
J: TRBJ1-5
CDR3: ASSLVGGRNQPQH

V: TRBV4-1
J: TRBJ2-5
CDR3: ASSLMTGEQETQY

V: TRBV7-9
J: .
CDR3: ASSLGGRLGQGFYEQY

V: TRBV12-3/TRBV12-4
J: TRBJ2-1
CDR3: ASRGSSYNEQF

V: TRBV28
J: TRBJ2-3
CDR3: ASSYNRGGTDTQY

V: TRBV12-3/TRBV12-4
J: TRBJ2-1
CDR3: ASSPNGNYNGQF

V: TRBV28
J: TRBJ1-1
CDR3: ASSLTAQGSAF

V: TRBV7-9
J: TRBJ2-7
CDR3: ASSPVGAGVAYEQY

V: TRBV7-2
J: TRBJ2-1
CDR3: ASNPGAEYNEQF

V: TRBV2
J: TRBJ2-1
CDR3: ANIDQGGGTYEQF

V: TRBV9
J: TRBJ1-6
CDR3: ASGRNNSPLH

V: TRBV18
J: TRBJ2-7
CDR3: ASSPSPGQEVYEQY

V: TRBV29-1
J: TRBJ1-2
CDR3: SVGGSEGYT

V: TRBV5-1
J: .
CDR3: ASSLVAGKSYEQY

V: TRBV6-6
J: TRBJ1-2
CDR3: ASSYSEDSGYT

V: TRBV20-1
J: TRBJ2-7
CDR3: SATTGYGDYEQY

V: TRBV27
J: TRBJ2-2
CDR3: ASTSLGGELF